The entry that follows covers one TCR beta chain sequence. Its specificity is unknown. The source of the sample is a study of response to subunit inactivated influenza vaccine. Study outcomes and limitations: Authors suggested few new T cells are recruited by each seasonal influenza vaccination.

Germline assignment: CDR1 LGHNA and CDR2 YSLEER. The CDR3 totals 15 residues. Trimming at V came to 4 bases and at J to 5 bases, leaving 5 bases not matched to a gene. TCRdb redid the calling of the RT-PCR reads with MiXCR, one entry per CDR3 protein. The table records fewer than 600,000 distinct CDR3 sequences, 6% to 9% of them present only once. The chain couples TRBV4-3 to TRBJ2-5, with 12 bases lining up with TRBD1. The input for sequencing was PBMCs from blood, taken less than 30 months after vaccination. This sequence was found in a man between 50 and 69 years old who received an inactivated influenza vaccine. The DNA of the CDR3 is TGCGCCAGCAGCCTTGGGACAGGGGGCTTGGAGACCCAGTACTTC. The encoded protein is CASSLGTGGLETQYF.